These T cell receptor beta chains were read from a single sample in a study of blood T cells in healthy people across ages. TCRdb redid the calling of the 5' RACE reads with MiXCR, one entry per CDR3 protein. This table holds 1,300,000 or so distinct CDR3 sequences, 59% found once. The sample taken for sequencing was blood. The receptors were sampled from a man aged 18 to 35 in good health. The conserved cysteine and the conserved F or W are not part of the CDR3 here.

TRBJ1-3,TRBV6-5,ASSSGVTGNTIY
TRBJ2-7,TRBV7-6,ASTPPGAANEQY
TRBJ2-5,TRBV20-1,SVSRGAVQETQY
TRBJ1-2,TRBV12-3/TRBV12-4,ASSFNPGQIHGYT
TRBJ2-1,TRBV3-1,ASSQDRVGGREQF
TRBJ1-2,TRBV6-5,ASSAETQFGYT
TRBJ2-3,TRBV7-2,ASSLVPQGPTDTQY
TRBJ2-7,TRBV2,ASSAGTGADEQY
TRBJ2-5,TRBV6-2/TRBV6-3,ASSYQQQETQY
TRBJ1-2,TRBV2,ASSEAVNGYT
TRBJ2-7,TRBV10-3,AISESTSGPNEQY
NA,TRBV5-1,ASSTGGEYEQY
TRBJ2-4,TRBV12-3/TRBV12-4,ASSLGGQGLDIQY
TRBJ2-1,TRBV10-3,AISERGGGDEQF
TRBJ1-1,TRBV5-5,ASSWNPRVRGEAF
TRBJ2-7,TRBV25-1,ASSQTDTYEQY
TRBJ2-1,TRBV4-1,ASSQEGQASSEQF
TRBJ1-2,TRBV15,ATSRSGAYYGYT
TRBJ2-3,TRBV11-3,ASSFGAATDTQY
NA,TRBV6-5,ASSYSSGGAWETQY
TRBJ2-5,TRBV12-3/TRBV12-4,ASSLTGGGSLGETQY
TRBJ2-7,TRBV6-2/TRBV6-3,ASSYSTSLGSYEQY
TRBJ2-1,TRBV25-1,ASRVRLAGGTHYNEQF
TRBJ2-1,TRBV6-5,ASSSFPGVSYNEQF
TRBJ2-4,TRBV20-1,SAATGDPHLDIQY
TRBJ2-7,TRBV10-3,AISDLQAGGPSYEQY
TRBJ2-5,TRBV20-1,SAVRGTNTQETQY
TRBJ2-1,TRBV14,ASSQMGTKSYNEQF
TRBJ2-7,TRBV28,ASSLIFLSYEQY
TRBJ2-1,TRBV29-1,SVVWGRNNEQF
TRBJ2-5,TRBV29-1,SVGWELAVPQETQY
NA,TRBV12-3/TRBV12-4,ASSPITLSETQY
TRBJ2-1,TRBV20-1,SARRAGTPQEYNEQF
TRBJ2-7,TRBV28,ANSVGVSYEQY
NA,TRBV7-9,ASSLCSPGPRRYEQY
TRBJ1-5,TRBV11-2,ASSAQTDQQPQH
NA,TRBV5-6,ASTQSRAEQY
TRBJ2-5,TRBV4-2,ASSHRGLAGQETQY
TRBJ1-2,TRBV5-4,ASSLGTGVSYT
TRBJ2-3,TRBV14,ASSQEVRDTQY
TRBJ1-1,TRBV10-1,ASSPIEGPNEAF
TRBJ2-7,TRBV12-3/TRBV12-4,ASSLVAGGPDEQY
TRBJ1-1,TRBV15,ATRRERAEAF
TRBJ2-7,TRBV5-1,ASIGTAIAVSSYEQY
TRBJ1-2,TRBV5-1,ASSLDRHRGYT
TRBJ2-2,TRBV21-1,ASSKARFQGDTGELF
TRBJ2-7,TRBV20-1,SASGGEIGRREQY
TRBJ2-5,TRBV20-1,SARRALGETQY
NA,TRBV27,ASSRGRNSYNEQY